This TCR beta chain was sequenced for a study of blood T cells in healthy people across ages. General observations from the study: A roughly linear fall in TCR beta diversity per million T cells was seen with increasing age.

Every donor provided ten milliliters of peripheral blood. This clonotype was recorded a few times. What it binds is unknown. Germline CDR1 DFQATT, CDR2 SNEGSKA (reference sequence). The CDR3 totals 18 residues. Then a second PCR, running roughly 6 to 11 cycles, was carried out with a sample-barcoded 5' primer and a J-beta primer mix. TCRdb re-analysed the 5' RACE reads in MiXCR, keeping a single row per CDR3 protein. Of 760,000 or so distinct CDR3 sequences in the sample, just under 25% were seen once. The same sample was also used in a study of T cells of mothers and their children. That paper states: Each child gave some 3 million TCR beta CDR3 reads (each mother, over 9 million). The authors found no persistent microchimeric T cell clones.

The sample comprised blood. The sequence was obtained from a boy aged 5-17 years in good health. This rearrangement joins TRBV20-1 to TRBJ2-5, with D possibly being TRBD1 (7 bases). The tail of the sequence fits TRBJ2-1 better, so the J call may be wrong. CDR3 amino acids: CSARAPGGLGSKYNEQFF. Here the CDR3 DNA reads TGCAGTGCTAGAGCCCCAGGGGGGTTGGGGTCCAAGTACAATGAGCAGTTCTTC.